These T cell receptor beta chains were read from a single sample in a study of siplizumab effects on memory and regulatory T cells. The assay was immunoSEQ multiplex PCR, and TCRdb's table has in-frame clones only and misses some. The sample contains over 95,000 clones, around 93% of which appear only once. The sequenced sample consisted of non-Treg CD4+ T cells sorted from blood. The receptor source for this set is a human donor in good health. The CDR3 runs from the conserved cysteine through the conserved F or W. D genes are given only for firm matches. Size tells how often a clone was seen (once, few, many) or the class of an expanded clone, and some rows leave it out.

D	V	J	size	CDR3	DNA
NA	TRBV11-2	TRBJ2-5	once	CASGQSGGMETQYF	TGTGCCAGCGGCCAAAGCGGTGGGATGGAGACCCAGTACTTC
NA	TRBV4-2	TRBJ2-1	NA	CASSQVGGVSSYNEQFF	TGTGCCAGCAGCCAAGTCGGTGGGGTGAGCTCCTACAATGAGCAGTTCTTC
NA	TRBV11-2	TRBJ2-7	NA	CASSLNKQVYEQYF	TGTGCCAGCAGCCTCAACAAGCAGGTTTACGAGCAGTACTTC
TRBD1	TRBV11-2	TRBJ1-2	NA	CASSLPGGSGYTF	TGTGCCAGCAGCTTACCAGGGGGCAGTGGCTACACCTTC
TRBD1	TRBV7-3	TRBJ2-7	NA	CASSYQQGREQYF	TGTGCCAGCAGTTATCAACAGGGGCGGGAGCAGTACTTC
NA	TRBV5-1	TRBJ2-7	NA	CASSLQQGSEQYF	TGCGCCAGCAGCCTACAGCAAGGTTCCGAGCAGTACTTC
NA	TRBV2	TRBJ1-1	few	CASKVNTEAFF	TGTGCCAGCAAGGTCAACACTGAAGCTTTCTTT
NA	TRBV9	TRBJ2-3	NA	CASSAAGKTDTQYF	TGTGCCAGCAGCGCAGCAGGGAAGACAGATACGCAGTATTTT
NA	TRBV6-5	TRBJ1-5	NA	CASSYSHGPQHF	TGTGCCAGCAGTTACTCGCATGGGCCCCAGCATTTT
NA	TRBV4-1	TRBJ2-7	NA	CASSQDRGIFVEQYF	TGCGCCAGCAGCCAAGATCGGGGGATTTTCGTCGAGCAGTACTTC
TRBD2	TRBV7-3	TRBJ2-3	NA	CASSLLPSGVGADTQYF	TGTGCCAGCAGCTTATTACCTAGCGGGGTAGGCGCAGATACGCAGTATTTT
NA	TRBV5-1	TRBJ2-3	NA	CASSSGSFTDTQYF	TGCGCCAGCAGCTCCGGTAGCTTCACAGATACGCAGTATTTT
TRBD1	TRBV6-5	TRBJ2-7	NA	CASTPGTGVYEQYF	TGTGCCAGCACCCCCGGGACAGGGGTGTACGAGCAGTACTTC
TRBD2	TRBV11-3	TRBJ2-5	NA	CASSFGAGGGETQYF	TGTGCCAGCAGCTTTGGAGCGGGGGGCGGGGAGACCCAGTACTTC
TRBD1	TRBV7-7	TRBJ2-7	NA	CASSPWTGTEQYF	TGTGCCAGCAGCCCCTGGACAGGGACCGAGCAGTACTTC
NA	TRBV28	TRBJ1-1	NA	CASISGRANTEAFF	TGTGCCAGCATTTCCGGGAGGGCGAACACTGAAGCTTTCTTT
NA	TRBV2	TRBJ1-1	NA	CASSTDVNTEAFF	TGTGCCAGCAGTACCGATGTGAACACTGAAGCTTTCTTT
NA	TRBV27	TRBJ1-2	NA	CASSLRASYGYTF	TGTGCCAGCAGTTTACGGGCAAGCTATGGCTACACCTTC
TRBD2	TRBV6-4	TRBJ2-1	NA	CASSPTSGVYNEQFF	TGTGCCAGCAGCCCGACTAGCGGGGTTTACAATGAGCAGTTCTTC
TRBD1	TRBV5-1	TRBJ1-1	NA	CASSKGGTGDTEAFF	TGCGCCAGCAGCAAGGGGGGGACAGGCGACACTGAAGCTTTCTTT
NA	TRBV28	TRBJ1-5	once	CASSSPTQGGQPQHF	TGTGCCAGCAGTTCACCAACACAGGGTGGTCAGCCCCAGCATTTT
TRBD2	TRBV5-1	TRBJ2-7	NA	CASSLPHSGGNSYEQYF	TGCGCCAGCAGCCTCCCCCATAGCGGGGGGAACTCCTACGAGCAGTACTTC
NA	TRBV19	TRBJ1-5	once	CAILCLGDRYSNQPQHF	TGTGCCATTCTCTGCTTAGGGGACCGGTATAGCAATCAGCCCCAGCATTTT
TRBD1	TRBV9	TRBJ1-6	NA	CASSVGQAGDSPLHF	TGTGCCAGCAGCGTGGGACAGGCAGGGGATTCACCCCTCCACTTT
NA	TRBV7-9	TRBJ1-2	NA	CASSSPTEFNYGYTF	TGTGCCAGCAGTTCCCCGACAGAATTTAACTATGGCTACACCTTC
TRBD2	TRBV2	TRBJ2-3	NA	CASSTTSGTSTDTQYF	TGTGCCAGCAGTACGACTAGCGGAACTAGCACAGATACGCAGTATTTT
NA	TRBV4-1	TRBJ2-5	NA	CASSQSLQETQYF	TGCGCCAGCAGCCAAAGTCTACAAGAGACCCAGTACTTC
NA	TRBV30	TRBJ1-6	NA	CAWSPSRWGTNSPLHF	TGTGCCTGGAGTCCCTCCCGGTGGGGCACGAATTCACCCCTCCACTTT
NA	TRBV5-8	TRBJ2-3	NA	CASSQEARNTQYF	TGCGCCAGCAGCCAAGAAGCCCGCAATACGCAGTATTTT
NA	TRBV10-3	TRBJ2-1	NA	CAINGGSSYNEQFF	TGTGCCATCAATGGCGGAAGCTCCTACAATGAGCAGTTCTTC
NA	TRBV6-1	TRBJ2-3	NA	CASSARGPDTQYF	TGTGCCAGCAGTGCGCGGGGGCCAGATACGCAGTATTTT
NA	TRBV10-3	TRBJ2-6	NA	CAISESGGSGANVLTF	TGTGCCATCAGTGAGTCGGGAGGCTCTGGGGCCAACGTCCTGACTTTC
NA	TRBV7-2	TRBJ2-1	NA	CASSLDFTDEQFF	TGTGCCAGCAGCTTAGACTTCACCGATGAGCAGTTCTTC
NA	TRBV9	TRBJ2-2	NA	CASSVAWASTGELFF	TGTGCCAGCAGCGTAGCGTGGGCGAGCACCGGGGAGCTGTTTTTT
TRBD1	TRBV23-1	TRBJ2-5	NA	CASSKCFPLLGQGVDETQYF	TGCGCCAGCAGTAAATGTTTCCCGCTACTCGGCCAGGGGGTGGACGAGACCCAGTACTTC
NA	TRBV7-9	TRBJ1-1	NA	CASSLGPRSTEAFF	TGTGCCAGCAGCTTAGGTCCTAGGAGCACTGAAGCTTTCTTT
NA	TRBV11-3	TRBJ2-2	NA	CASSRRQGGTGELFF	TGTGCCAGCAGCCGTCGACAGGGAGGTACCGGGGAGCTGTTTTTT
NA	TRBV7-9	TRBJ2-5	once	CASSPLETQYF	TGTGCCAGCAGCCCGCTCGAGACCCAGTACTTC
TRBD1	TRBV11-2	TRBJ2-5	few	CASSPQGQGKETQYF	TGTGCCAGCAGCCCACAAGGACAGGGAAAAGAGACCCAGTACTTC
TRBD2	TRBV7-2	TRBJ2-7	NA	CASSLMASGGYEQYF	TGTGCCAGCAGCTTAATGGCTAGCGGGGGCTACGAGCAGTACTTC
TRBD1	TRBV6-5	TRBJ2-3	NA	CASRSDRGTDTQYF	TGTGCCAGCAGATCGGACAGGGGGACAGATACGCAGTATTTT
NA	TRBV5-3	TRBJ1-1	NA	CAPLPATEAFF	TGTGCCCCCCTCCCGGCGACTGAAGCTTTCTTT
NA	TRBV27	TRBJ2-7	NA	CASSSHVPGLDNSYEQYF	TGTGCCAGCAGTTCGCACGTCCCCGGTCTGGACAACTCCTACGAGCAGTACTTC
TRBD1	TRBV7-3	TRBJ2-2	NA	CASSFYRGFLSDPGELFF	TGTGCCAGCAGCTTTTACAGGGGCTTCCTCTCCGACCCCGGGGAGCTGTTTTTT
NA	TRBV28	TRBJ1-5	NA	CASSKTAGNQPQHF	TGTGCCAGCAGTAAGACAGCGGGCAATCAGCCCCAGCATTTT
NA	TRBV6-1	TRBJ2-1	NA	CASTWNYYNEQFF	TGTGCCAGCACCTGGAACTACTACAATGAGCAGTTCTTC
NA	TRBV7-9	TRBJ2-3	NA	CASSLAGSDTQYF	TGTGCCAGCAGCTTAGCGGGGTCGGATACGCAGTATTTT
NA	TRBV19	TRBJ2-5	NA	CASSQGRLEETQYF	TGTGCCAGTAGTCAGGGACGGTTGGAGGAGACCCAGTACTTC
NA	TRBV10-3	TRBJ2-1	NA	CAISEPTSYNEQFF	TGTGCCATCAGTGAGCCGACATCCTACAATGAGCAGTTCTTC
NA	TRBV5-1	TRBJ1-1	NA	CASSSGAQSAEAFF	TGCGCCAGCAGTTCCGGGGCGCAGAGCGCTGAAGCTTTCTTT
NA	TRBV28	TRBJ2-3	NA	CASNNRRAQYF	TGTGCCAGCAACAACAGGAGGGCCCAGTATTTT
NA	TRBV6-5	TRBJ2-7	NA	CASSYFSYEQYF	TGTGCCAGCAGTTACTTCAGTTACGAGCAGTACTTC
TRBD1	TRBV6-1	TRBJ2-2	NA	CATIGQGRNTGELFF	TGTGCCACCATAGGACAGGGGCGAAACACCGGGGAGCTGTTTTTT
NA	TRBV27	TRBJ2-3	NA	CASSLGTWSTDTQYF	TGTGCCAGCAGTTTGGGGACCTGGAGCACAGATACGCAGTATTTT
TRBD1	TRBV18	TRBJ2-3	NA	CASSPGQSTDTQYF	TGTGCCAGCTCACCGGGACAGTCCACAGATACGCAGTATTTT
NA	TRBV18	TRBJ1-3	NA	CASSRGPGNTIYF	TGTGCCAGCTCGCGAGGGCCTGGAAACACCATATATTTT
NA	TRBV4-1	TRBJ1-1	NA	CASSQTGTEAFF	TGCGCCAGCAGCCAAACGGGGACTGAAGCTTTCTTT